This is a list of T cell receptor beta chains from one sample in a study of cytomegalovirus exposure and HLA in healthy donors. Only in-frame clones appear in the TCRdb table, and some are missing; sequencing was by immunoSEQ multiplex PCR. The table has roughly 120,000 clones, approximately 80% seen once; the top ten hold 0.85% to 1.3%. The sequenced sample was PBMCs. Receptors originate from a human donor in good health. CDR3s include the opening cysteine and the closing phenylalanine or tryptophan. A D gene is named only where the DNA matches it firmly. Size values are once, few and many counts, or a class for expanded clones, and some rows have none.

size: NA
V: TRBV11-2
J: TRBJ1-1
D: NA
length: 12
CDR3: CASSPVNTEAFF
DNA: TGTGCCAGCAGCCCCGTAAACACTGAAGCTTTCTTT

size: NA
V: TRBV27
J: TRBJ2-7
D: NA
length: 13
CDR3: CASSPGGPYEQYF
DNA: TGTGCCAGCAGCCCCGGGGGGCCCTACGAGCAGTACTTC

size: NA
V: TRBV6-5
J: TRBJ1-6
D: NA
length: 16
CDR3: CASSYLSGVANSPLHF
DNA: TGTGCCAGCAGTTACCTCTCGGGGGTGGCTAATTCACCCCTCCACTTT

size: NA
V: TRBV25-1
J: TRBJ1-3
D: NA
length: 17
CDR3: CASSEGGLLGSGNTIYF
DNA: TGTGCCAGCAGTGAAGGAGGCTTATTGGGCTCTGGAAACACCATATATTTT

size: NA
V: TRBV5-1
J: TRBJ2-1
D: TRBD2
length: 17
CDR3: CASSSRGGGGKDNEQFF
DNA: TGCGCCAGCAGCTCCCGGGGGGGCGGGGGTAAGGACAATGAGCAGTTCTTC

size: NA
V: TRBV7-9
J: TRBJ2-7
D: NA
length: 14
CDR3: CASSLVGSSYEQYF
DNA: TGTGCCAGCAGCTTAGTGGGGAGCTCCTACGAGCAGTACTTC

size: few
V: TRBV7-9
J: TRBJ1-3
D: TRBD1
length: 15
CDR3: CASSSPGQGLNTIYF
DNA: TGTGCCAGCAGCAGCCCGGGACAGGGACTAAACACCATATATTTT

size: NA
V: TRBV2
J: TRBJ1-5
D: NA
length: 16
CDR3: CASSEVRAGSNQPQHF
DNA: TGTGCCAGCAGTGAAGTCAGGGCTGGGAGCAATCAGCCCCAGCATTTT

size: NA
V: TRBV5-4
J: TRBJ1-1
D: TRBD1
length: 15
CDR3: CASSWIGQGHTEAFF
DNA: TGTGCCAGCAGCTGGATAGGACAGGGACACACTGAAGCTTTCTTT

size: NA
V: TRBV9
J: TRBJ2-5
D: NA
length: 17
CDR3: CASSVSEGGGYQETQYF
DNA: TGTGCCAGCAGCGTAAGCGAAGGGGGAGGGTACCAAGAGACCCAGTACTTC

size: NA
V: TRBV19
J: TRBJ2-7
D: NA
length: 13
CDR3: CASSMSQAYEQYF
DNA: TGTGCCAGTAGTATGTCTCAGGCCTACGAGCAGTACTTC

size: NA
V: TRBV4-1
J: TRBJ1-1
D: NA
length: 15
CDR3: CASSQEDGEGSISFF
DNA: TGCGCCAGCAGCCAAGAAGACGGGGAAGGGAGTATATCTTTCTTT

size: NA
V: TRBV7-9
J: TRBJ2-1
D: NA
length: 12
CDR3: CASSAERNEQFF
DNA: TGTGCCAGCAGCGCGGAGAGAAATGAGCAGTTCTTC

size: NA
V: TRBV4-2
J: TRBJ1-6
D: TRBD1
length: 15
CDR3: CASSRAGTGNSPLHF
DNA: TGTGCCAGCAGCCGAGCAGGGACAGGGAATTCACCCCTCCACTTT

size: NA
V: TRBV7-8
J: TRBJ1-5
D: NA
length: 15
CDR3: CASSLDSRAPGPQHF
DNA: TGTGCCAGCAGCTTAGATTCGAGGGCCCCGGGGCCCCAGCATTTT

size: NA
V: TRBV7-9
J: TRBJ1-1
D: NA
length: 13
CDR3: CASDQGVYTEAFF
DNA: TGTGCCAGTGACCAAGGGGTGTATACTGAAGCTTTCTTT

size: NA
V: TRBV10-3
J: TRBJ2-7
D: TRBD2
length: 16
CDR3: CAISDTGTSGGYEQYF
DNA: TGTGCCATCAGTGATACCGGGACTAGCGGGGGCTACGAGCAGTACTTC

size: NA
V: TRBV9
J: TRBJ2-3
D: TRBD2
length: 21
CDR3: CASSVSSGGFQTFPSTDTQYF
DNA: TGTGCCAGCAGCGTATCTAGCGGGGGGTTTCAAACCTTTCCTAGCACAGATACGCAGTATTTT

size: NA
V: TRBV19
J: TRBJ1-3
D: NA
length: 16
CDR3: CASSIISTDSGNTIYF
DNA: TGTGCCAGTAGTATAATCTCGACTGACTCTGGAAACACCATATATTTT

size: NA
V: TRBV7-2
J: TRBJ1-2
D: NA
length: 13
CDR3: CASSFRQDDGYTF
DNA: TGTGCCAGCAGCTTTCGACAGGACGATGGCTACACCTTC

size: NA
V: TRBV4-2
J: TRBJ1-6
D: NA
length: 17
CDR3: CASSSPGSAFGGSPLHF
DNA: TGTGCCAGCAGTTCTCCTGGGTCCGCGTTCGGGGGTTCACCCCTCCACTTT

size: NA
V: TRBV2
J: TRBJ2-5
D: NA
length: 14
CDR3: CASRSSGLRETQYF
DNA: TGTGCCAGCAGGTCCTCGGGACTTCGGGAGACCCAGTACTTC

size: NA
V: TRBV6-6
J: TRBJ2-7
D: NA
length: 14
CDR3: CASQAGGFEDEQYF
DNA: TGTGCCAGCCAAGCCGGTGGGTTTGAGGACGAGCAGTACTTC

size: NA
V: TRBV4-2
J: TRBJ2-2
D: TRBD2
length: 17
CDR3: CASSQAYRLAGGGELFF
DNA: TGTGCCAGCAGCCAAGCATATAGGCTAGCGGGGGGAGGGGAGCTGTTTTTT

size: NA
V: TRBV5-6
J: TRBJ1-3
D: NA
length: 13
CDR3: CASSLAVGNTIYF
DNA: TGTGCCAGCAGCTTGGCCGTTGGAAACACCATATATTTT

size: NA
V: TRBV10-3
J: TRBJ1-3
D: TRBD1
length: 13
CDR3: CAISPTGENTIYF
DNA: TGTGCCATCAGTCCGACAGGGGAAAACACCATATATTTT

size: NA
V: TRBV19
J: TRBJ1-2
D: NA
length: 14
CDR3: CASSNVGGIYGYTF
DNA: TGTGCCAGTAGTAACGTTGGGGGGATCTATGGCTACACCTTC

size: NA
V: TRBV6-1
J: TRBJ2-1
D: NA
length: 11
CDR3: CSSRGYNEQFF
DNA: TGTTCCTCCAGGGGCTACAATGAGCAGTTCTTC

size: NA
V: TRBV18
J: TRBJ1-2
D: TRBD1
length: 15
CDR3: CASSPNLATGDGYTF
DNA: TGTGCCAGCTCACCGAACCTAGCGACAGGGGATGGCTACACCTTC

size: NA
V: TRBV5-1
J: TRBJ2-1
D: TRBD2
length: 15
CDR3: CASSFFSGGAGEQFF
DNA: TGCGCCAGCAGCTTTTTTAGCGGGGGGGCCGGTGAGCAGTTCTTC

size: NA
V: TRBV5-1
J: TRBJ1-2
D: TRBD1
length: 16
CDR3: CASSLGGGTGGVGYTF
DNA: TGCGCCAGCAGCTTGGGGGGAGGAACAGGGGGCGTCGGCTACACCTTC

size: NA
V: TRBV5-4
J: TRBJ1-2
D: NA
length: 13
CDR3: CASSLAQGSGYTF
DNA: TGTGCCAGCAGCTTGGCGCAAGGGAGCGGCTACACCTTC

size: NA
V: TRBV6-5
J: TRBJ1-6
D: TRBD1
length: 14
CDR3: CASSSQGARSPLHF
DNA: TGTGCCAGCAGTTCACAGGGGGCGCGTTCACCCCTCCACTTT

size: NA
V: TRBV27
J: TRBJ2-1
D: TRBD1
length: 13
CDR3: CASSYGTVNEQFF
DNA: TGTGCCAGCAGTTACGGGACAGTCAATGAGCAGTTCTTC

size: NA
V: TRBV7-7
J: TRBJ2-1
D: NA
length: 16
CDR3: CASSPTQAISYNEQFF
DNA: TGTGCTAGCAGTCCCACACAGGCCATCTCCTACAATGAGCAGTTCTTC

size: few
V: TRBV5-4
J: TRBJ1-2
D: TRBD1
length: 14
CDR3: CASSWDRGGYGYTF
DNA: TGTGCCAGCAGCTGGGACAGGGGTGGCTATGGCTACACCTTC

size: NA
V: TRBV6-1
J: TRBJ2-3
D: NA
length: 12
CDR3: CATTTSRKSQYF
DNA: TGTGCCACCACAACTTCTAGGAAGTCGCAGTATTTT

size: NA
V: TRBV6-5
J: TRBJ1-6
D: TRBD1
length: 15
CDR3: CASSYEGGLNSPLHF
DNA: TGTGCCAGCAGTTACGAAGGGGGCCTTAATTCACCCCTCCACTTT

size: NA
V: TRBV5-1
J: TRBJ1-1
D: NA
length: 15
CDR3: CASSLVGDRGTEAFF
DNA: TGCGCCAGCAGCTTGGTTGGGGATAGGGGCACTGAAGCTTTCTTT

size: NA
V: TRBV29-1
J: TRBJ2-3
D: TRBD1
length: 11
CDR3: CSVESGQAQYF
DNA: TGCAGCGTTGAATCCGGACAGGCGCAGTATTTT

size: NA
V: TRBV28
J: TRBJ1-4
D: TRBD1
length: 14
CDR3: CASSFAGGNEKLFF
DNA: TGTGCCAGCAGTTTTGCAGGGGGCAATGAAAAACTGTTTTTT

size: NA
V: TRBV6-5
J: TRBJ2-2
D: TRBD2
length: 15
CDR3: CASSYGTSGTGELFF
DNA: TGTGCCAGCAGTTACGGGACTAGCGGAACCGGGGAGCTGTTTTTT

size: NA
V: TRBV28
J: TRBJ1-4
D: NA
length: 13
CDR3: CASSLSPSTRLFF
DNA: TGTGCCAGCAGTTTATCCCCGTCCACCCGGCTGTTTTTT

size: NA
V: TRBV29-1
J: TRBJ1-1
D: TRBD1
length: 12
CDR3: CSAITGVTEAFF
DNA: TGCAGCGCAATAACAGGGGTCACTGAAGCTTTCTTT

size: few
V: TRBV4-2
J: TRBJ2-1
D: TRBD2
length: 15
CDR3: CASRPGLAGYNEQFF
DNA: TGTGCCAGCAGGCCCGGACTAGCGGGCTACAATGAGCAGTTCTTC

size: NA
V: TRBV2
J: TRBJ1-4
D: NA
length: 16
CDR3: CASSPRGGATNEKLFF
DNA: TGTGCCAGCAGTCCGAGGGGGGGCGCAACTAATGAAAAACTGTTTTTT

size: NA
V: TRBV4-1
J: TRBJ2-7
D: TRBD1
length: 15
CDR3: CASSQEGQGTSEQYF
DNA: TGCGCCAGCAGCCAAGAGGGACAGGGGACAAGCGAGCAGTACTTC

size: NA
V: TRBV27
J: TRBJ2-7
D: NA
length: 16
CDR3: CASSLGWGRFSYEQYF
DNA: TGTGCCAGCAGTTTAGGTTGGGGGCGCTTCTCCTACGAGCAGTACTTC

size: few
V: TRBV7-6
J: TRBJ1-1
D: NA
length: 13
CDR3: CASSLARNTEAFF
DNA: TGTGCCAGCAGCTTAGCCCGGAACACTGAAGCTTTCTTT

size: few
V: TRBV2
J: TRBJ2-2
D: TRBD1
length: 17
CDR3: CASSEGQEQANTGELFF
DNA: TGTGCCAGCAGTGAGGGACAGGAACAAGCGAACACCGGGGAGCTGTTTTTT

size: NA
V: TRBV19
J: TRBJ1-4
D: NA
length: 14
CDR3: CASSIGHFNEKLFF
DNA: TGTGCCAGTAGTATCGGTCACTTTAATGAAAAACTGTTTTTT

size: NA
V: TRBV6-5
J: TRBJ2-7
D: NA
length: 11
CDR3: CASSWGHEQYF
DNA: TGTGCCAGCAGTTGGGGGCACGAGCAGTACTTC

size: NA
V: TRBV14
J: TRBJ2-2
D: NA
length: 16
CDR3: CASSQDGSANTGELFF
DNA: TGTGCCAGCAGCCAAGACGGCAGCGCGAACACCGGGGAGCTGTTTTTT